The 3 T cell receptor beta chains given below trace back to one sample, sequenced in a study of blood T cell repertoires in COVID-19. Assay used: immunoSEQ multiplex PCR; TCRdb lists only in-frame clones, some missing. The table has roughly 240,000 clones, approximately 88% seen once. Sequences were obtained from PBMCs or T cells enriched from blood (not recorded which). The source is a woman aged 25 to 39 with acute COVID-19.

The genes are TRBV27 and TRBJ2-1; a possible D gene is TRBD1 (5 bases). The V gene's germline CDR1 is MNHEY and CDR2 SMNVEV (reference sequence). Trimming removed 6 bases at V and 8 bases at J, with 23 bases between. The CDR3 contains 16 residues. CDR3 DNA sequence: TGTGCCAGCAGGCCTAAGGGGTTGTTCTCCAGAGATGAGCAGTTCTTC. This translates into CASRPKGLFSRDEQFF.

The chain has TRBV7-8 and TRBJ2-5, with 9 bases fitting TRBD2. J lost 1 base, V lost 5 bases, and 5 bases had no gene match. The CDR3 spans 15 residues. Germline CDR1 and CDR2: SGHVS and FQNEAQ. The CDR3 is CASSRAGGVQETQYF. CDR3 bases: TGTGCCAGCAGCCGAGCGGGGGGTGTCCAAGAGACCCAGTACTTC.

This chain joins TRBV5-8 and TRBJ1-2; D gene ambiguous. Germline assignment: CDR1 SGHTS and CDR2 YDEGEE. The CDR3 is 12 amino acids. The germline V and J ends were trimmed by 4 bases and 1 base, with 5 bases remaining between them. The CDR3 nucleotides are TGTGCCAGCAGCCGGGATAACTATGGCTACACCTTC. This translates into CASSRDNYGYTF.